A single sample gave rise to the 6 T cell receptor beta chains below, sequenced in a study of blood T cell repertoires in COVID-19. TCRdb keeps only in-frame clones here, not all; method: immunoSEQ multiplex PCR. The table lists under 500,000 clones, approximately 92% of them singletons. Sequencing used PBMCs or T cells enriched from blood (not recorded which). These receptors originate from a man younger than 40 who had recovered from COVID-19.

This CDR3 reads CASSATGAGNTIYF. The CDR3 DNA follows: TGCGCCAGCAGCGCCACAGGGGCAGGAAACACCATATATTTT. The chain recombines TRBV5-1 with TRBJ1-3, with 7 bases fitting TRBD1. CDR1 is SGHRS and CDR2 is YFSETQ in the germline V gene. There are 14 residues in the CDR3. The V gene end was trimmed by 4 bases and the J gene end by 4 bases; junction bases not matched to a gene: 5.

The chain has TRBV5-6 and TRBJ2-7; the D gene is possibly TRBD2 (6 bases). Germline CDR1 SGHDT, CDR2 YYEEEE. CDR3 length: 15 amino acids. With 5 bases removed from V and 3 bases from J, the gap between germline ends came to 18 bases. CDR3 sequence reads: CASSRLGGVIYEQYF. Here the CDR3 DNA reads TGTGCCAGCAGTCGGCTGGGGGGAGTAATCTACGAGCAGTACTTC.

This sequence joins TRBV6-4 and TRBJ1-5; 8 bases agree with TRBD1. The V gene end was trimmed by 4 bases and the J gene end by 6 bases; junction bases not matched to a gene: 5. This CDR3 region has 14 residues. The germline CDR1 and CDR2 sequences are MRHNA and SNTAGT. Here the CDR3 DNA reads TGTGCCAGCAGTGCCTCAGGGGGCGTTCAGCCCCAGCATTTT. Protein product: CASSASGGVQPQHF.

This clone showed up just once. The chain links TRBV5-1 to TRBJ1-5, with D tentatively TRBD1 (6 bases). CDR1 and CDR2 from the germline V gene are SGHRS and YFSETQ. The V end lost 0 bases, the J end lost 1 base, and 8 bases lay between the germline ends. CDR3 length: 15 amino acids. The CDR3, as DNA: TGCGCCAGCAGCTTGGGCCAGGGGAGCAATCAGCCCCAGCATTTT. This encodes CASSLGQGSNQPQHF.

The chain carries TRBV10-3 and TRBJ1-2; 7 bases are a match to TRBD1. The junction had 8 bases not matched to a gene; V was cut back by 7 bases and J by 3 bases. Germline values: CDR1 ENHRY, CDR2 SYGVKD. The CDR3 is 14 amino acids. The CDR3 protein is CAITPGQGDYGYTF. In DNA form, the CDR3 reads TGTGCCATCACCCCGGGTCAGGGGGACTATGGCTACACCTTC.

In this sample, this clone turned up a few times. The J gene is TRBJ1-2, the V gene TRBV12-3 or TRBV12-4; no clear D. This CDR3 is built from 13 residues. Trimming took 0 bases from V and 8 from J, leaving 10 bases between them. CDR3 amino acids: CASSLAGSGGYTF. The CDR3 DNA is TGTGCCAGCAGTTTAGCAGGTTCGGGGGGCTACACCTTC.